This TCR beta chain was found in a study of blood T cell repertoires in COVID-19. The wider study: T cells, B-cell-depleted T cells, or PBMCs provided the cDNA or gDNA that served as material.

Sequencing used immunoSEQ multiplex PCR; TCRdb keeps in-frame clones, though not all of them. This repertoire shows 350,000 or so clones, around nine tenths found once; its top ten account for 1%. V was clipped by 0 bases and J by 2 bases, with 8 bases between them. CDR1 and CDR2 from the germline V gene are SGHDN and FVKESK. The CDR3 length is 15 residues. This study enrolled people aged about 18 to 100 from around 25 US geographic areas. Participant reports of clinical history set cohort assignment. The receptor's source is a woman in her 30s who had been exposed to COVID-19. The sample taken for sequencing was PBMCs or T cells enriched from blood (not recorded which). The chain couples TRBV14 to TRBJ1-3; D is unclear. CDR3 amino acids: CASSQDTGAGNTIYF. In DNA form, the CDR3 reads TGTGCCAGCAGCCAAGACACCGGGGCTGGAAACACCATATATTTT.